The T cell receptor (beta chain) described here comes from a study of tumor-infiltrating lymphocytes in primary liver carcinoma. About the research overall: The study obtained roughly 3.65 to 8 million productive TCRbeta reads per sample, similar across tissue types.

The germline V and J ends were trimmed by 7 bases and 5 bases, with 20 bases remaining between them. The CDR3 spans 15 residues. CDR1 and CDR2 from the germline V gene are SEHNR and FQNEAQ (reference sequence). As for this clonotype: What it binds is unknown.

Findings of the study overall: Tumors had a significantly higher top-250-clone fraction than blood (p = 0.039).

Scientists recovered RNA and DNA together from around 20-30 mg of unsorted bulk tissue. cDNA specific to TCR beta was made from 500 ng of total RNA, with a constant-region primer employed for priming. Three nested multiplex PCR rounds of slightly modified ARM-PCR generated TCR beta libraries. Researchers ran the first two PCR rounds for 10 cycles each with TRBV1-TRBV30 forward primers and a C-beta reverse primer. TCRdb recomputed calls from the multiplex PCR reads with MiXCR, one row per CDR3 protein. The data show over 75,000 distinct CDR3 sequences, just under 70% seen once. The chain joins TRBV7-9 to TRBJ2-5; D possibly matches TRBD1 or TRBD2 (5 bases each). Sequencing used tumor-adjacent normal liver tissue. This TCR was recovered from a middle-aged man with primary liver carcinoma and hepatitis B virus infection. Here the CDR3 DNA reads TGTGCCAGCACCCACGGGGCGGCGAATACGGAGACCCAGTACTTC. Translating gives CASTHGAANTETQYF.